The 22 T cell receptor beta chains reported below all come from one sample, sequenced in a study of blood T cells in healthy people across ages. Next came a second PCR, run for roughly 6 to 11 cycles, which used a sample-barcoded 5' primer along with a J-beta primer mix. Using its own MiXCR run on the 5' RACE reads, TCRdb lists one record per CDR3 protein. The sample has about 2 million distinct CDR3 sequences; about 50% are singletons. Sequencing was done on a sample of blood. These receptors came from a middle-aged woman in good health.

In its sample, this clonotype was seen a few times. The chain links TRBV29-1 to TRBJ1-2; perhaps TRBD1 as D (5 bases). V lost 3 bases and J lost 1, with 15 bases in between. The CDR3 covers 15 residues. CDR1 is SQVTM, CDR2 ANQGSEA, per germline. Written as DNA, the CDR3 is TGCAGCGTTGACCCCGGGACGGCCTTTAACTATGGCTACACCTTC. Amino acid sequence: CSVDPGTAFNYGYTF.

The CDR3 spells CASSPPSTCGGAGTYNEQFF. The CDR3 bases are TGTGCCAGCAGTCCTCCATCGACTTGCGGGGGGGCCGGAACCTACAATGAGCAGTTCTTC. The rearrangement links TRBV28 to TRBJ2-1, with 9 bases identical to TRBD2. V was clipped by 5 bases and J by 2 bases; unmatched bases: 19. This CDR3 spans 20 amino acids. Germline assignment: CDR1 MDHEN and CDR2 SYDVKM.

The chain carries TRBV9 and TRBJ2-1; 11 bases agree with TRBD2. This CDR3 spans 15 amino acids. Unmatched junction bases numbered 5, after V lost 0 bases and J lost 9 bases. Germline-derived CDR1 and CDR2 are SGDLS and YYNGEE. As DNA, the CDR3 is TGTGCCAGCAGCGTAGGTAGCGGGGGGGCCACTGAGCAGTTCTTC. Translated, it gives CASSVGSGGATEQFF. The full variable domain, rest sourced from reference TRBV9 and TRBJ2-1, is DSGVTQTPKHLITATGQRVTLRCSPRSGDLSVYWYQQSLDQGLQFLIQYYNGEERAKGNILERFSAQQFPDLHSELNLSSLELGDSALYFCASSVGSGGATEQFFGPGTRLTVL.

The rearrangement joins TRBV7-9 to TRBJ2-4; possible D gene TRBD1, 6 bases. The germline gives CDR1 SEHNR, CDR2 FQNEAQ (reference sequence). The ends were cut back, 5 bases at V and 6 bases at J, with 17 bases in the middle. This CDR3 has 15 residues. The CDR3 nucleotides are TGTGCCAGCAGCACGGACAGCTGGGCCCCAAACATTCAGTACTTC. This sequence encodes CASSTDSWAPNIQYF.

This clonotype was detected ten times or more. The chain couples TRBV4-1 to TRBJ1-2, with no clear D. The V gene lost 1 base and the J gene lost 8 bases, with 14 bases spanning the gap. The CDR3 contains 14 residues. Germline V gives CDR1 MGHRA, CDR2 YSYEKL. As DNA, the CDR3 is TGCGCCAGCAGCCAAGGTTCGCAGTGGCCGGGCTACACCTTC. Protein: CASSQGSQWPGYTF.

This clonotype has only a few counts. V is TRBV7-2 and J is TRBJ2-5, with TRBD1 identical over 8 bases. V was pared by 0 bases and J by 5 bases, with 2 bases of the junction left unmatched. This CDR3 region has 14 residues. Germline V lookup: CDR1 SGHTA, CDR2 FQGNSA. The CDR3 loop is CASSLAGQAETQYF. For the CDR3, the DNA is TGTGCCAGCAGCTTAGCGGGACAGGCTGAGACCCAGTACTTC. The full variable domain, rest sourced from reference TRBV7-2 and TRBJ2-5, is GAGVSQSPSNKVTEKGKDVELRCDPISGHTALYWYRQSLGQGLEFLIYFQGNSAPDKSGLPSDRFSAERTGGSVSTLTIQRTQQEDSAVYLCASSLAGQAETQYFGPGTRLLVL.

This clonotype was counted between two and nine times. This chain uses TRBV20-1 with TRBJ2-7; 8 nucleotides match TRBD2. The trim removed 4 bases at V and 0 bases at J, leaving 5 bases unmatched. There are 14 residues in the CDR3. The germline V gene has CDR1 DFQATT and CDR2 SNEGSKA (reference sequence). CDR3 in amino acids: CSATPGGNSYEQYF. The CDR3 nucleotides read TGCAGTGCTACCCCGGGAGGGAACTCCTACGAGCAGTACTTC.

This clonotype was observed a few times. This sequence joins TRBV9 and TRBJ2-1; 7 bases align to TRBD2. CDR1 SGDLS and CDR2 YYNGEE come from the germline V gene. CDR3 size: 15 residues. V shed 0 bases, J shed 10 bases, and the junction held 10 bases outside the gene matches. CDR3 residues: CASSVGGAGSPEQFF. CDR3 sequence (DNA): TGTGCCAGCAGCGTAGGGGGAGCGGGGAGTCCAGAGCAGTTCTTC.

V and J are TRBV7-2 and TRBJ1-1; D is uncertain. The CDR3 sequence is 14 residues long. Germline CDR1 SGHTA, CDR2 FQGNSA. The V end was cut by 0 bases, the J end by 5 bases, with 10 bases between. CDR3 sequence (DNA): TGTGCCAGCAGCTTAGCTTTTTACAGAACTGAAGCTTTCTTT. It codes for CASSLAFYRTEAFF.

The rearrangement joins TRBV21-1 to TRBJ2-1; the table's D call, TRBD1, has no DNA check behind it. TRBV21-1 constitutes a pseudogene. This CDR3 is built from 15 residues. The CDR3 here is CASSKHAGTGNEQFF. The CDR3 DNA follows: TGTGCCAGCAGCAAACATGCGGGGACGGGAAATGAGCAGTTCTTC.

This clonotype has only a few counts. The chain combines TRBV9 with TRBJ2-5, with D unresolved. The ends were cut back, 2 bases at V and 5 bases at J, with 13 bases in the middle. The germline CDR1 and CDR2 sequences are SGDLS and YYNGEE. This CDR3 has 14 residues. CDR3 sequence: CASSVLPSGETQYF. The CDR3 DNA is TGTGCCAGCAGCGTTCTCCCCTCTGGGGAGACCCAGTACTTC. The full variable domain, with the rest looked up from reference TRBV9 and TRBJ2-5, is DSGVTQTPKHLITATGQRVTLRCSPRSGDLSVYWYQQSLDQGLQFLIQYYNGEERAKGNILERFSAQQFPDLHSELNLSSLELGDSALYFCASSVLPSGETQYFGPGTRLLVL.

About this clonotype itself: One junction end disagrees with the germline gene, perhaps due to a read error. The genes are TRBV7-2 and TRBJ2-7; perhaps TRBD2 as D (5 bases). The closer fit of TRBJ2-5 to the DNA end suggests the J call may be wrong. The CDR3 is 13 residues long. Germline V CDR1 and CDR2: SGHTA, FQGNSA. The CDR3 loop reads CAGSSLSGETQYF. Here the CDR3 DNA reads TGTGCCGGCAGCTCGCTCTCGGGGGAGACCCAGTACTTC.

This chain uses TRBV6-4 with TRBJ2-1; TRBD2 might be the D (5 bases). Trimming left V 5 bases short and J 2 bases short, with 10 bases between. The CDR3 runs 14 residues. Germline-derived CDR1 and CDR2 are MRHNA and SNTAGT. The CDR3 DNA reads TGTGCCAGCAGTAGGACTTCCACCTACAATGAGCAGTTCTTC. Translated: CASSRTSTYNEQFF.

The chain joins TRBV4-1 to TRBJ2-7, with 8 bases aligning to TRBD1. Germline CDR1 reads MGHRA; CDR2 reads YSYEKL. The ends lost 8 bases at V and 4 bases at J; junction bases unmatched: 19. This CDR3 comprises 17 residues. CDR3 loop: CASGRERDRGQRYEQYF. The CDR3 bases are TGCGCCAGCGGCCGAGAGCGAGACAGGGGACAACGGTACGAGCAGTACTTC.

The chain links TRBV5-1 to TRBJ2-3; a possible D gene is TRBD2 (5 bases). The CDR3 totals 16 residues. Per the germline V gene, CDR1 is SGHRS and CDR2 is YFSETQ. V shed 1 base and J shed 8 bases, with 20 bases lying between them. CDR3 coding DNA: TGCGCCAGCAGCTTGAGTCACGACGTGAGGGAAGGTACGCAGTATTTT. Protein sequence: CASSLSHDVREGTQYF.

Comment on this clonotype: The junction does not match germline at one end; this may be a read error. The CDR3 is CASSVGPSNLNSYERYF. CDR3 nucleotides: TGTGCCAGCAGCGTTGGCCCATCGAACCTAAACTCCTACGAGCGGTACTTC. The V gene is TRBV27, the J gene TRBJ2-7; D is ambiguous. The germline gives CDR1 MNHEY, CDR2 SMNVEV (reference sequence). The CDR3 extends over 17 amino acids.

The table lists this clonotype with a count of one. The chain recombines TRBV15 with TRBJ1-5, with D perhaps TRBD1 (5 bases). The V and J ends lost 0 bases and 2 bases respectively, with 8 bases between them. The CDR3 has 15 amino acids. CDR1 and CDR2 from the germline V gene are LNHNV and YYDKDF (reference sequence). The CDR3 here is CATSRDKGGNQPQHF. CDR3 sequence (DNA): TGTGCCACCAGCAGAGATAAAGGGGGCAATCAGCCCCAGCATTTT.

The V gene is TRBV20-1, the J gene TRBJ1-2; D gene ambiguous. V was trimmed by 1 base and J by 4 bases, leaving 7 bases between them. This CDR3 contains 12 residues. Germline CDR1 and CDR2: DFQATT and SNEGSKA (reference sequence). The CDR3 reads CSARVGVYGYTF. The CDR3 DNA reads as TGCAGTGCTAGAGTCGGGGTCTATGGCTACACCTTC.

V and J are TRBV27 and TRBJ2-5; D is unresolved. The ends were cut back, 3 bases at V and 4 bases at J, with 12 bases in the middle. There are 14 residues in the CDR3. CDR1 is MNHEY, CDR2 SMNVEV, per germline (reference sequence). Here the CDR3 reads CASSFRRGVETQYF. The CDR3 bases are TGTGCCAGCAGTTTTCGCCGTGGGGTAGAGACCCAGTACTTC.

The chain carries TRBV7-2 and TRBJ2-7; D gene ambiguous. The better agreement between TRBJ2-5 and the DNA end casts doubt on the J call. This CDR3 has 14 amino acids. CDR1 is SGHTA, CDR2 FQGNSA, per germline. The CDR3 DNA reads TGTGCCAGCAGCTCCTGGGAAAATGGGGAGACCCAGTACTTC. Its translation is CASSSWENGETQYF.

This clonotype has just a few counts. The chain employs TRBV29-1 and TRBJ2-3, with a tentative D call TRBD2 (6 bases). Germline CDR1 reads SQVTM; CDR2 reads ANQGSEA. CDR3 length: 13 amino acids. The V end lost 7 bases, the J end lost 2 bases, and 13 bases lay between the germline ends. The DNA of the CDR3 is TGCAGCGCGCCGGGGGAGATCACAGATACGCAGTATTTT. Its protein is CSAPGEITDTQYF.

This clonotype was counted a single time. The rearrangement links TRBV5-5 to TRBJ1-1; D perhaps matches TRBD1 (6 bases). Trimming removed 1 base at V and 1 base at J, with 14 bases between. Germline lookup yields CDR1 SGHKS and CDR2 YYEKEE (reference sequence). CDR3 size: 16 residues. CDR3 bases: TGTGCCAGCAGCTTGTTACGGGGGCCAACGAACACTGAAGCTTTCTTT. Translating it yields CASSLLRGPTNTEAFF.